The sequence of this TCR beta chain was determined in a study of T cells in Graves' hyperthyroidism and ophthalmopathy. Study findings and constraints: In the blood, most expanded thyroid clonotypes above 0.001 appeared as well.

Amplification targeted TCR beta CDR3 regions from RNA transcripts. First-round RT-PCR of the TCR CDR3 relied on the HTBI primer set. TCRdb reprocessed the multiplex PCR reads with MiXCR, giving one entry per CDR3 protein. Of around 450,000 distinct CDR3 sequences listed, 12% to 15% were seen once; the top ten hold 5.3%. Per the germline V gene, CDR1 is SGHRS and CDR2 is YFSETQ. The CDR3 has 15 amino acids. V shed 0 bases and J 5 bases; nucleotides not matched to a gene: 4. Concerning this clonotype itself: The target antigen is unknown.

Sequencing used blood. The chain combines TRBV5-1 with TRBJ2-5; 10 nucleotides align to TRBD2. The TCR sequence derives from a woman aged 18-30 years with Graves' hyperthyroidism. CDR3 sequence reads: CASSLGSSGSETQYF. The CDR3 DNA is TGCGCCAGCAGCTTGGGGTCTAGCGGGAGTGAGACCCAGTACTTC.